This T cell receptor (beta chain) was observed in a study of blood T cell repertoires in COVID-19 (TCRdb year 2020). Regarding the complete study: Collaborator samples came from the United States, Italy and Spain and covered acute and convalescent phases of COVID-19. The material from the prospective study consisted of cDNA or gDNA derived from T cells, B-cell-depleted T cells, or PBMCs. The dataset comprised deeply sampled blood TCRbeta repertoires from subjects exposed to, actively infected with, or recovered from COVID-19. The repertoires were made available in a free public database intended to serve as a resource for research on the immune response to SARS-CoV-2. The samples were drawn from two sources: the first 160 participants of the ongoing ImmuneRACE study, and 950 to 1,500 subjects contributed by 6 global collaborators. A de-identified subject ID, COVID-19 status, age in years and sex were almost always included in the sample metadata. Where HLA class I and class II types were available, the types were taken from metadata supplied by the sample provider, not from assay-based typing. General findings and caveats noted by the study authors: Clinical and demographic metadata were provided uncurated, with the amount varying by source and participant.

Concerning this clone itself: The antigen it recognizes is unknown. The sample holds no much larger clone one base away, and base qualities are not on file.

As encoded in the germline V gene, CDR1 is LGHNA while CDR2 is YSLEER. Including cysteine and phenylalanine, the CDR3 has 17 amino acids. CDR3 DNA is the only sequence kept; it has 51 bases, read in frame from the first base. Germline trimming: 0 bases from V, 6 bases from J; junction bases outside gene matches: 7. The immunoSEQ Assay, a bias-controlled multiplex PCR, was used to amplify TCRbeta CDR3 regions from genomic DNA. The authors' pipeline ran thus. Nucleated cell counts per sample were estimated from amplification of reference gene primers within the assay. To quantify the absolute abundance of each unique TCRbeta CDR3 rearrangement, sequence reads were collapsed and filtered. For each sample, productive Simpson clonality was calculated as the square root of Simpson's diversity index across productive rearrangements. The immuneACCESS repertoire file appears here via TCRdb, limited to in-frame rearrangements. These files lack a portion of the clones; in checked studies, under half of the deficit traces to unresolved V genes, and the cause of the others is not known. The V and J calls and the clone size are those of that table, but D and trimming were determined from the DNA. This sample comprises approximately 170,000 clones, 80% to 90% of them detected only once. The leading ten clones occupy roughly 8.6% of the sample.

Participants in the prospective study were enrolled through a virtual design, were aged about 18 to 100 years, and lived in under 25 United States geographic areas. In the prospective study, cohorts were assigned on the basis of participant-reported clinical history obtained from a screening survey and a study questionnaire. Recovered participants in ImmuneRACE Cohort 3 were defined as having two consecutive negative NP/OP PCR tests, clearance from a healthcare professional, or resolution of symptoms. Each participant in the prospective study had whole blood, serum and a nasopharyngeal or oropharyngeal swab collected by mobile phlebotomists. Participants in the prospective study had the option to provide additional blood draws and questionnaires over a roughly two-month period. Before DNA extraction, prospective study blood samples were shipped either frozen or at room temperature.

The sample taken for sequencing was PBMCs or T cells enriched from blood (not recorded which). Recombination joined TRBV4-3 with TRBJ2-1; 11 middle bases align to TRBD1. The source is a woman between 45 and 60 years old who had recovered from COVID-19. The DNA sequence reads TGCGCCAGCAGCCAAGATACAGGGGGGACAGGGGGCAATGAGCAGTTCTTC. It specifies CASSQDTGGTGGNEQFF.